Listed below are T cell receptor beta chains from one sample, sequenced in a study of cytomegalovirus exposure and HLA in healthy donors. Sequencing was performed with immunoSEQ multiplex PCR; in TCRdb, only in-frame clones are kept and a portion is missing. The data contain approximately 240,000 clones, around nine tenths of them singletons. The material sequenced was PBMCs. Receptor source: a woman aged 18-29 years in good health and CMV-seronegative. Both conserved end residues are part of each CDR3. D genes are given only for firm matches.

CASSMTSGSLNEQFF,TRBJ2-1,TRBD2,TRBV19
CASSFPGTSGDGYTF,TRBJ1-2,NA,TRBV5-6
CASSLASGGAGWNEQFF,TRBJ2-1,NA,TRBV5-4
CASSLDGGGLVTEAFF,TRBJ1-1,NA,TRBV7-8
CASSWGPNTEAFF,TRBJ1-1,NA,TRBV5-1
CAWSGSGIQPQHF,TRBJ1-5,NA,TRBV30
CASSLFSRGEQFF,TRBJ2-1,NA,TRBV7-2
CASHVGASYEQYF,TRBJ2-7,NA,TRBV6-1
CAWTQAAGLVGANVLTF,TRBJ2-6,NA,TRBV30
CASSPPAVPGQLNGYTF,TRBJ1-2,NA,TRBV7-9
CASSLGWGTAVNEQFF,TRBJ2-1,NA,TRBV7-6
CASSAHLNNEQFF,TRBJ2-1,NA,TRBV9
CASSFFGGSGELFF,TRBJ2-2,NA,TRBV28
CSVGDRGEVSQYF,TRBJ2-3,TRBD1,TRBV29-1
CASSSGYGDSSSYEQYF,TRBJ2-7,NA,TRBV4-2
CASSAFFRGGENTIYF,TRBJ1-3,NA,TRBV6-1
CASSPYAGTGGNTIYF,TRBJ1-3,TRBD1,TRBV27
CASSPGPGAYEQYF,TRBJ2-7,NA,TRBV11-2
CAGSGGRQGAEAFF,TRBJ1-1,TRBD1,TRBV7-8
CASGVQGTYNEQFF,TRBJ2-1,NA,TRBV19
CARADRNTDTQYF,TRBJ2-3,NA,TRBV2
CASSGGTGAYEQYF,TRBJ2-7,TRBD1,TRBV7-9
CASSPDRPENTEAFF,TRBJ1-1,NA,TRBV28
CASSVSNPYNEQFF,TRBJ2-1,NA,TRBV2
CASSLGLTSTDTQYF,TRBJ2-3,TRBD2,TRBV7-9
CASSPLAGSYEQYF,TRBJ2-7,TRBD2,TRBV7-3
CASSPGLYTDTQYF,TRBJ2-3,NA,TRBV7-3
CASSAAGPAYQPQHF,TRBJ1-5,NA,TRBV6-6
CASTSGRIHEQYF,TRBJ2-7,TRBD2,TRBV2
CASSLGTSRNEQFF,TRBJ2-1,TRBD2,TRBV18
CASETSGRADTQYF,TRBJ2-3,TRBD2,TRBV2
CASSYRGGYTF,TRBJ1-2,NA,TRBV6-1
CASSWRGTEAFF,TRBJ1-1,NA,TRBV5-4
CASRNYGGNQPQHF,TRBJ1-5,NA,TRBV2
CASTSWESPSSYNEQFF,TRBJ2-1,NA,TRBV27
CASTSRGAKNIQYF,TRBJ2-4,NA,TRBV6-1
CASSPLADPYNEQFF,TRBJ2-1,TRBD2,TRBV9